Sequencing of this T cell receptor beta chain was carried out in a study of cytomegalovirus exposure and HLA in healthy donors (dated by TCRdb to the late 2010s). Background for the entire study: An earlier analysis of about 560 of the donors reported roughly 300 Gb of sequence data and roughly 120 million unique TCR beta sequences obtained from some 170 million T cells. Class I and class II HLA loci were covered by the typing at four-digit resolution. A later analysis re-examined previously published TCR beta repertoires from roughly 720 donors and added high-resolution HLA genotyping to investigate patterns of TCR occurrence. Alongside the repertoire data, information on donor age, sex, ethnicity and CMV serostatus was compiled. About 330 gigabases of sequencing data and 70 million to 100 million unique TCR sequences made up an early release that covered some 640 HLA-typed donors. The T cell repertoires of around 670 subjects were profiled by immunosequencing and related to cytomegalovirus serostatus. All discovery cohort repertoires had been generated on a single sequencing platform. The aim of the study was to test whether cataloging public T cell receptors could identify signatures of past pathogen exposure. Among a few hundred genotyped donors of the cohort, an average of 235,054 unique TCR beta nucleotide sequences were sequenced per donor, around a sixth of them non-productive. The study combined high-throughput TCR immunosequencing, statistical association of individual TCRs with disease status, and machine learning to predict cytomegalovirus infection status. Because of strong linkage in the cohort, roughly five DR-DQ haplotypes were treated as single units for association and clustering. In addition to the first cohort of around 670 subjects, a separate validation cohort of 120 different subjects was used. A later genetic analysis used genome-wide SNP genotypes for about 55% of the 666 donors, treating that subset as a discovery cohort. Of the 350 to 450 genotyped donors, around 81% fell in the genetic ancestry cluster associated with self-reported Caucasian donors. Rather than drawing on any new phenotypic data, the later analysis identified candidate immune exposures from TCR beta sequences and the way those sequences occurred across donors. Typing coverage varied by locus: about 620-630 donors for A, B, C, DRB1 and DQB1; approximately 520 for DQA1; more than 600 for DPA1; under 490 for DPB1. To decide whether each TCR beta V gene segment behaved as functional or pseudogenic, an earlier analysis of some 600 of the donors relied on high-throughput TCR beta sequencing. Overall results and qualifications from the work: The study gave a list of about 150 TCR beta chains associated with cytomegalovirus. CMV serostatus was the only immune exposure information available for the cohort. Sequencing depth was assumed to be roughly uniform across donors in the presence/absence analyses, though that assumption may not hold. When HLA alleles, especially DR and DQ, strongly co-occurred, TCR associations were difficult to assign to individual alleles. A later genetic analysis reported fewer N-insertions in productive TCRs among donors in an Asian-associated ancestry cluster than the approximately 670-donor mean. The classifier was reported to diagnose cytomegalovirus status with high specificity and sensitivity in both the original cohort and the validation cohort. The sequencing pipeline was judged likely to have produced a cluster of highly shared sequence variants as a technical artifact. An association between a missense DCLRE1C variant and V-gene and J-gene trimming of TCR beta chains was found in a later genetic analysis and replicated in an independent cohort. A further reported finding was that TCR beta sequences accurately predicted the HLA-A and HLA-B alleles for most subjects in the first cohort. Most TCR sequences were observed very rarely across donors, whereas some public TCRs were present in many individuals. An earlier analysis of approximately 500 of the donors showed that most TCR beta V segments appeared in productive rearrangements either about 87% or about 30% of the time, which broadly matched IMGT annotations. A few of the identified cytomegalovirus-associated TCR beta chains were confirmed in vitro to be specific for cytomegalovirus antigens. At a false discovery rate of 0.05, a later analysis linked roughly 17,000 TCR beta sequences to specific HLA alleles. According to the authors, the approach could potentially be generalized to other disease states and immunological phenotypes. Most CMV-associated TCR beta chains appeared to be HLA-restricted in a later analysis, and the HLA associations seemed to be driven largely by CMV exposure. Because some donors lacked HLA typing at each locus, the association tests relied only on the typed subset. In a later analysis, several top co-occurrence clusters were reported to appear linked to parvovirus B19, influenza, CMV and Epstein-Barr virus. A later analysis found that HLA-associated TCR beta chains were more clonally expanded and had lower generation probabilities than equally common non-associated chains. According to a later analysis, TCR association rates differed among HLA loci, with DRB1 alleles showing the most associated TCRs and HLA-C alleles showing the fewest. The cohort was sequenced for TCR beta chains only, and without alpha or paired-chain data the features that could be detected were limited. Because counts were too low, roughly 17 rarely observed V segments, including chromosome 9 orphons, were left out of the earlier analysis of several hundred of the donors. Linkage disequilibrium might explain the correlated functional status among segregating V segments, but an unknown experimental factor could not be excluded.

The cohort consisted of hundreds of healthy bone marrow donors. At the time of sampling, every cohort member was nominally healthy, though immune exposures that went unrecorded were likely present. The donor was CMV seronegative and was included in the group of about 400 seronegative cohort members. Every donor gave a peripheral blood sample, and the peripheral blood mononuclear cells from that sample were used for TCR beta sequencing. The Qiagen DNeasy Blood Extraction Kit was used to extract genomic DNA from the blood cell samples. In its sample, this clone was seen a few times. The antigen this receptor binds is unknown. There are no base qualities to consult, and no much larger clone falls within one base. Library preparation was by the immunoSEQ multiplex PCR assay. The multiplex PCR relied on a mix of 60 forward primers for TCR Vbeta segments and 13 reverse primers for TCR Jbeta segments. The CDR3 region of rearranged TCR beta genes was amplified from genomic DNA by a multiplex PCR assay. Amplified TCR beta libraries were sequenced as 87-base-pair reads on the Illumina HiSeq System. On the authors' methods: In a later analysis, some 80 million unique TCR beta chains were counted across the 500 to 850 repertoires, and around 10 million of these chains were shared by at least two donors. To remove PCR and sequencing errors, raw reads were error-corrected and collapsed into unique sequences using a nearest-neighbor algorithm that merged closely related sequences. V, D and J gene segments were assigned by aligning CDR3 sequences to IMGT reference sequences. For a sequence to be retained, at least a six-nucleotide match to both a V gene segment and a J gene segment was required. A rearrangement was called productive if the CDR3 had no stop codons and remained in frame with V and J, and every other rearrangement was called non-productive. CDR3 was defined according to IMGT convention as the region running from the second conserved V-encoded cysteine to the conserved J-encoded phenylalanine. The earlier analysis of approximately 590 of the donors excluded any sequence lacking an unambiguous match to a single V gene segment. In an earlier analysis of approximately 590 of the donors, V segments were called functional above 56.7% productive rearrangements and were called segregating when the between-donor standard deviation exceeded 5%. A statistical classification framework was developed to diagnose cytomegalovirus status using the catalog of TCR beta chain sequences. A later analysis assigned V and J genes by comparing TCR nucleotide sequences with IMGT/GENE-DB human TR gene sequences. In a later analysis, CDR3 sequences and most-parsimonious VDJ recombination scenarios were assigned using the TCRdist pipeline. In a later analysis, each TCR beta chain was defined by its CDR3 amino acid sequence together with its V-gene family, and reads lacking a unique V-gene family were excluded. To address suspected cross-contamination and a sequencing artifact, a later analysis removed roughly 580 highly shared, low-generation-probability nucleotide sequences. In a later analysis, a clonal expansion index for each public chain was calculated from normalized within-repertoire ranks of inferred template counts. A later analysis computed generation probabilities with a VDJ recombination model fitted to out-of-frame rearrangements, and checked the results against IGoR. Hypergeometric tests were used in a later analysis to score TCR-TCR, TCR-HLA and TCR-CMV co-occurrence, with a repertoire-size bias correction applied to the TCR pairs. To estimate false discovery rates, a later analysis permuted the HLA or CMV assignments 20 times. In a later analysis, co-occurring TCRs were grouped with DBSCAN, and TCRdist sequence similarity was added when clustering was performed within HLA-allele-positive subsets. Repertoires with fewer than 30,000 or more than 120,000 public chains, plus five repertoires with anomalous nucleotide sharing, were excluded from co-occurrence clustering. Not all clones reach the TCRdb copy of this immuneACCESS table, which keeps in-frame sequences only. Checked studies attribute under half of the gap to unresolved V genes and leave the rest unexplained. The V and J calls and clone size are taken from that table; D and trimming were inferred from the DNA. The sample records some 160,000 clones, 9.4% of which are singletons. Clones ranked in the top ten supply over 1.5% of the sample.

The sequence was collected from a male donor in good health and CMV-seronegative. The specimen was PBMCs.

Read as DNA, the sequence is TGTGCCAGCAGACAAGGGGGACAGCCCTATGGCTACACCTTC. Its protein is CASRQGGQPYGYTF. The chain uses TRBV7-9 and TRBJ1-2, with 7 junctional bases fitting TRBD1. V loses 6 bases at its end and J loses 4 bases; junction bases beyond the gene matches: 8. The CDR3 numbers 14 residues from cysteine through phenylalanine. Only CDR3 DNA is held: 42 bases, read in frame from base 1. CDR1 and CDR2 are drawn from the germline V gene (reference sequence): SEHNR, FQNEAQ.